These 17 T cell receptor beta chains were all obtained from the same sample, sequenced in a study of post-analysis software for immune sequencing data. These TCRs' antigens remain unknown. Tagging with unique molecular identifiers was a feature of the TCR beta cDNA libraries. TCRdb analysed the PCR reads with MiXCR anew, one entry per CDR3 protein. The sample gives 450,000 to 650,000 distinct CDR3 sequences, about 44% of which show up once; under 2% is in the top ten. Study results and limitations: TRBV5-6, TRBV5-1 and TRBV20-1 belonged to a set of about 5 TRBV segments that were more frequent in patients than controls.

The source material was blood. Receptor source: a girl under 18 with multiple sclerosis.

The CDR3 loop is CASSQGASGVDTQYF. The DNA of the CDR3 is TGTGCCAGCAGCCAAGGGGCTAGCGGGGTCGATACGCAGTATTTT. This rearrangement joins TRBV3-1 to TRBJ2-3; 9 positions match TRBD2. The V and J ends lost 1 base and 6 bases, in that order; junction bases with no gene match: 5. Germline assignment: CDR1 LGHDT and CDR2 YNNKEL (reference sequence). CDR3 size: 15 residues.

The chain combines TRBV5-1 with TRBJ2-1; TRBD2 might be the D (6 bases). V gave up 7 bases and J gave up 9 bases, with 23 bases separating them. This CDR3 comprises 15 residues. Germline-derived CDR1 and CDR2 are SGHRS and YFSETQ. This CDR3 reads CASALATISRGEQFF. Written as DNA, the CDR3 is TGCGCCAGCGCGCTAGCGACTATCTCCCGGGGTGAGCAGTTCTTC.

This clonotype has a handful of counts. The chain has TRBV28 and TRBJ2-5; 7 bases agree with TRBD1. The CDR3 has 13 residues. J lost 5 bases, V lost 7 bases, and 7 bases had no gene match. The germline V gene encodes CDR1 MDHEN and CDR2 SYDVKM. CDR3 sequence: CASTTTGKETQYF. The CDR3 DNA is TGTGCCAGCACGACGACAGGGAAGGAGACCCAGTACTTC.

The chain recombines TRBV5-5 with TRBJ2-3; TRBD2 aligns across 10 bases. Germline V gene data show CDR1 as SGHKS and CDR2 as YYEKEE (reference sequence). V shed 4 bases, J shed 5 bases, and the junction held 4 bases outside the gene matches. CDR3 length: 14 amino acids. DNA of the CDR3: TGTGCCAGCAGCCTAGCGGGAGTAGGAGATACGCAGTATTTT. Its translation: CASSLAGVGDTQYF.

In DNA form, the CDR3 reads TGTGCCATCAGTCCTAGCGGAGCGAACACCGGGGAGCTGTTTTTT. It translates to CAISPSGANTGELFF. The chain couples TRBV10-3 to TRBJ2-2, with TRBD2 matching over 7 bases. The J segment lost 0 bases and the V segment lost 5 bases, leaving 3 bases of the junction unmatched. Germline CDR1 and CDR2: ENHRY and SYGVKD. This CDR3 comprises 15 residues.

The chain links TRBV10-2 to TRBJ2-5; 8 positions agree with TRBD2. The better agreement between TRBJ2-7 and the DNA end casts doubt on the J call. This CDR3 has 15 amino acids. Germline V gene sequence: CDR1 WSHSY, CDR2 SAAADI. The CDR3 DNA sequence: TGCGCCAGCAGGCCCCCGGGACTAGTTTTGAACGAGCAGTACTTC. Translating gives CASRPPGLVLNEQYF.

The chain recombines TRBV7-8 with TRBJ1-6, with TRBD1 matching over 8 bases. The CDR3 covers 14 residues. The germline V gene has CDR1 SGHVS and CDR2 FQNEAQ. With V trimmed by 5 bases and J by 10 bases, 7 bases remained unmatched. CDR3 DNA: TGTGCCAGCAGCAGGACAGGGCCAGGCTCACCCCTCCACTTT. Translated: CASSRTGPGSPLHF.

The J gene is TRBJ2-7, the V gene TRBV4-2; 8 bases fit TRBD2. The CDR3 consists of 14 residues. Germline CDR1 LGHNA, CDR2 YNFKEQ. The trim removed 1 base at V and 5 bases at J, leaving 4 bases unmatched. The CDR3 DNA follows: TGTGCCAGCAGCCAAGCAGCGGGAGATCACGAGCAGTACTTC. Protein product: CASSQAAGDHEQYF.

V gene TRBV7-2 combines with J gene TRBJ2-3; 12 positions agree with TRBD2. The germline gives CDR1 SGHTA, CDR2 FQGNSA. This CDR3 has 18 residues. Trimming cost V 5 bases and J 6 bases; bases outside gene matches: 15. CDR3 loop: CASSLGYGLAGHGDTQYF. The DNA of the CDR3 is TGTGCCAGCAGCCTCGGGTATGGACTAGCGGGGCACGGGGATACGCAGTATTTT.

The CDR3 region is CASSLVVLAGGPRKEQFF. The CDR3 nucleotides read TGCGCCAGCAGCTTGGTGGTCCTAGCGGGAGGGCCAAGGAAGGAGCAGTTCTTC. The V call is TRBV5-1, the J call TRBJ2-1, with 12 positions matching TRBD2. Per germline, CDR1 SGHRS and CDR2 YFSETQ. CDR3 length equals 18 residues. V shed 0 bases, J shed 10 bases, and the junction held 14 bases outside the gene matches.

A note on this clonotype: A read error may be the cause here, since a much bigger clone is one base away. This rearrangement joins TRBV5-1 to TRBJ2-3, with D possibly being TRBD2 (5 bases). The CDR3 covers 18 residues. Per the germline V gene, CDR1 is SGHRS and CDR2 is YFSETQ. The CDR3 reads CAGSLAEGLSGGPDTQYF. The CDR3 nucleotides read TGCGCCGGCAGCTTGGCCGAAGGACTCTCCGGCGGGCCTGATACGCAGTATTTT.

The sample holds a few counts of this clonotype. The rearrangement joins TRBV5-1 to TRBJ2-7; D call uncertain. Trimming left V 2 bases short and J 3 bases short, with 9 bases between. The CDR3 extends over 13 amino acids. Germline V CDR1 and CDR2: SGHRS, YFSETQ. The CDR3 sequence: CASSFKGDYEQYF. The CDR3 nucleotides are TGCGCCAGCAGCTTTAAGGGTGACTACGAGCAGTACTTC.

A few counts support this clonotype. V gene TRBV10-3 combines with J gene TRBJ2-5, with 8 bases fitting TRBD2. V trimming: 6 bases; J trimming: 11 bases; junction bases outside the gene matches: 20. This CDR3 spans 16 amino acids. Germline V gene lookup returns CDR1 ENHRY and CDR2 SYGVKD. The CDR3 reads CAISEPGSGVGSEQYF. The CDR3 DNA reads as TGTGCCATCAGCGAACCGGGTAGCGGGGTCGGTTCGGAGCAGTACTTC.

This clonotype was counted between two and nine times. This chain's CDR3 is CASSGDGYYGYTF. CDR3 nucleotides: TGTGCCAGTAGTGGGGACGGCTACTATGGCTACACCTTC. The chain employs TRBV19 and TRBJ1-2, with D tentatively TRBD1 (5 bases). Trimming removed 5 bases from V and 3 bases from J, with 10 bases in between. Per the germline V gene, CDR1 is LNHDA and CDR2 is SQIVND (reference sequence). CDR3 length: 13 residues. Complete variable domain (other parts from reference TRBV19 and TRBJ1-2): DGGITQSPKYLFRKEGQNVTLSCEQNLNHDAMYWYRQDPGQGLRLIYYSQIVNDFQKGDIAEGYSVSREKKESFPLTVTSAQKNPTAFYLCASSGDGYYGYTFGSGTRLTVV.

This clonotype came up a few times. The rearrangement uses TRBV20-1 and TRBJ1-2, with D tentatively TRBD1 (5 bases). In germline, CDR1 is DFQATT, CDR2 SNEGSKA (reference sequence). V lost 6 bases and J 2 bases, leaving 10 bases between the germline ends. The CDR3 contains 12 residues. The CDR3 reads CSAGRGNYGYTF. In DNA form, the CDR3 reads TGCAGTGCGGGTCGGGGCAACTATGGCTACACCTTC.

The chain links TRBV29-1 to TRBJ2-1; 13 bases fit TRBD2. There are 15 residues in the CDR3. V lost 6 bases and J lost 7; bases outside the gene matches: 9. Germline V gene sequence: CDR1 SQVTM, CDR2 ANQGSEA. CDR3 protein: CSVVRLAGGMNEQFF. The CDR3, as DNA: TGCAGCGTCGTTAGACTAGCGGGGGGTATGAATGAGCAGTTCTTC.

This clonotype appeared a few times. The chain is built from TRBV6-2 or TRBV6-3 and TRBJ1-1; TRBD1 might be the D (5 bases). Per the germline V gene, CDR1 is MNHEY and CDR2 is SVGEGT. The V and J ends lost 8 bases and 4 bases respectively, with 14 bases between them. The CDR3 contains 13 residues. DNA for the CDR3: TGTGCCAGCTCGCGGACGGACATCACTGAAGCTTTCTTT. It translates to CASSRTDITEAFF.